This is a list of T cell receptor beta chains from one sample in a study of blood T cell repertoires in COVID-19. Method: immunoSEQ multiplex PCR; TCRdb's copy keeps in-frame clones and lacks some. The sample carries some 350,000 clones, approximately 82% recorded once. The specimen sequenced was peripheral blood. These receptors came from a man younger than 40 with active or convalescent COVID-19. The CDR3 runs from the conserved cysteine through the conserved F or W. A D gene is named only where the DNA matches it firmly. Size is stated for part of the rows, as once, few or many counts, or as a class when the clone is expanded.

J: TRBJ2-7; V: TRBV2; D: TRBD1; size: once; CDR3: CASSRDRGRYEQYF; DNA: TGTGCCAGCAGTCGAGACAGGGGACGGTACGAGCAGTACTTC
J: TRBJ2-1; V: TRBV5-1; D: TRBD1; size: -; CDR3: CASSSGQGNYNEQFF; DNA: TGCGCCAGCAGCTCCGGACAGGGGAACTACAATGAGCAGTTCTTC
J: TRBJ2-5; V: TRBV30; D: TRBD2; size: -; CDR3: CASAGGVETQYF; DNA: TGTGCCTCTGCGGGGGGCGTGGAGACCCAGTACTTC
J: TRBJ2-3; V: TRBV7-2; D: -; size: few; CDR3: CASSSRRPDTQYF; DNA: TGTGCCAGCAGCTCGAGGAGGCCAGATACGCAGTATTTT
J: TRBJ2-3; V: TRBV5-6; D: TRBD2; size: once; CDR3: CASSLGLAGGFLRDTQYF; DNA: TGTGCCAGCAGCTTGGGACTAGCGGGGGGGTTTTTGCGAGATACGCAGTATTTT
J: TRBJ1-2; V: TRBV19; D: -; size: -; CDR3: CASGGADSYGYTF; DNA: TGTGCCAGTGGGGGGGCTGACTCCTATGGCTACACCTTC
J: TRBJ2-1; V: TRBV15; D: TRBD1; size: -; CDR3: CATSRSLRGGFGHNEQFF; DNA: TGTGCCACCAGCAGATCACTTCGAGGGGGCTTTGGCCACAATGAGCAGTTCTTC
J: TRBJ1-5; V: TRBV19; D: -; size: -; CDR3: CASSKYSQPQHF; DNA: TGTGCCAGTAGTAAGTATAGTCAGCCCCAGCATTTT
J: TRBJ2-2; V: TRBV11-2; D: -; size: -; CDR3: CARQSEAGELFF; DNA: TGTGCCCGCCAGAGTGAGGCCGGGGAGCTGTTTTTT
J: TRBJ1-1; V: TRBV27; D: -; size: -; CDR3: CASSFGRDTEAFF; DNA: TGTGCCAGCAGTTTTGGGAGGGACACTGAAGCTTTCTTT
J: TRBJ1-3; V: TRBV7-2; D: -; size: once; CDR3: CASSPRGGMTTNTIYF; DNA: TGTGCCAGCAGCCCCCGGGGGGGCATGACTACAAACACCATATATTTT
J: TRBJ2-7; V: TRBV19; D: TRBD1; size: -; CDR3: CASSTGTGVEQYF; DNA: TGTGCCAGTAGTACCGGGACAGGGGTCGAGCAGTACTTC
J: TRBJ1-2; V: TRBV7-8; D: TRBD1; size: -; CDR3: CASSFRDRGDYTF; DNA: TGTGCCAGCAGCTTCCGGGACAGGGGGGACTACACCTTC
J: TRBJ2-3; V: TRBV7-2; D: -; size: -; CDR3: CASSLGTISDTQYF; DNA: TGTGCCAGCAGCTTAGGGACAATCTCAGATACGCAGTATTTT
J: TRBJ1-2; V: TRBV13; D: TRBD1; size: -; CDR3: CASSLGQGMNGYTF; DNA: TGTGCCAGCAGCTTAGGACAGGGGATGAATGGCTACACCTTC
J: TRBJ2-5; V: TRBV6-2/TRBV6-3; D: -; size: -; CDR3: CASSSQQETQYF; DNA: TGTGCCAGCAGTTCACAGCAAGAGACCCAGTACTTC
J: TRBJ2-5; V: TRBV7-3; D: TRBD2; size: -; CDR3: CASSPRLAGAQETQYF; DNA: TGTGCCAGCAGCCCGAGACTAGCGGGAGCCCAAGAGACCCAGTACTTC
J: TRBJ2-7; V: TRBV4-2; D: -; size: -; CDR3: CASSQEGEEQYF; DNA: TGTGCCAGCAGCCAAGAAGGAGAAGAGCAGTACTTC
J: TRBJ2-2; V: TRBV11-3; D: TRBD1; size: -; CDR3: CASRPRRGRGTGELFF; DNA: TGTGCCAGCAGGCCTCGTAGGGGGCGCGGGACCGGGGAGCTGTTTTTT
J: TRBJ2-1; V: TRBV3-1/TRBV3-2; D: -; size: -; CDR3: CASSQDVSSSYNEQFF; DNA: TGTGCCAGCAGCCAAGATGTTTCGAGCTCCTACAATGAGCAGTTCTTC
J: TRBJ2-5; V: TRBV7-9; D: -; size: -; CDR3: CASSLGSLGTQYF; DNA: TGTGCCAGCAGCTTAGGATCACTCGGGACCCAGTACTTC
J: TRBJ1-1; V: TRBV9; D: -; size: once; CDR3: CASSGQGTTEAFF; DNA: TGTGCCAGCAGCGGCCAGGGTACCACTGAAGCTTTCTTT
J: TRBJ1-1; V: TRBV4-1; D: -; size: once; CDR3: CASSRSWNRDTEAFF; DNA: TGCGCCAGCAGCCGTTCTTGGAACCGGGACACTGAAGCTTTCTTT
J: TRBJ2-7; V: TRBV6-1; D: -; size: -; CDR3: CASSELGVLGEQYF; DNA: TGTGCCAGCAGTGAGCTAGGGGTTTTGGGGGAGCAGTACTTC
J: TRBJ2-7; V: TRBV2; D: TRBD2; size: -; CDR3: CASSSIERGLYEQYF; DNA: TGTGCCAGCAGTTCAATCGAGCGGGGGTTATACGAGCAGTACTTC
J: TRBJ2-1; V: TRBV9; D: -; size: -; CDR3: CASSALGGVRNEQFF; DNA: TGTGCCAGCAGCGCCTTAGGGGGGGTGCGGAATGAGCAGTTCTTC
J: TRBJ2-2; V: TRBV7-8; D: -; size: -; CDR3: CASSHREEGELFF; DNA: TGTGCCAGCAGCCACAGGGAAGAGGGGGAGCTGTTTTTT
J: TRBJ1-1; V: TRBV5-6; D: -; size: -; CDR3: CASSFRGNTEAFF; DNA: TGTGCCAGCAGCTTCCGGGGGAACACTGAAGCTTTCTTT
J: TRBJ2-7; V: TRBV3-1/TRBV3-2; D: TRBD2; size: -; CDR3: CASSQGGTSGRASYEQYF; DNA: TGTGCCAGCAGCCAGGGGGGGACTAGCGGGAGGGCCTCCTACGAGCAGTACTTC
J: TRBJ1-1; V: TRBV11-2; D: -; size: -; CDR3: CASSGLQGWYTEAFF; DNA: TGTGCCAGCAGCGGGTTACAGGGTTGGTACACTGAAGCTTTCTTT